Presented here are 15 T cell receptor beta chains from one specimen sequenced in a study of T-cell reconstitution after alpha-beta-depleted transplantation in children (TCRdb year 2016). The library was made by PCR. Sequenced using an Illumina HiSeq 2500. To normalize quantification of the TCRbeta repertoire, the TCR libraries were built with molecular barcoding that relied on unique molecular identifiers. TCRdb passed the public sequencing reads through fastp at Q25 and MiXCR, retaining productive beta sequences. Entries that share a CDR3 protein sequence are merged under the most common genes and DNA. The sample table records 500,000 to 600,000 distinct CDR3 sequences; 25% to 30% of these occur just once. The ten largest clones add up to less than 40% of the sample. In light of the paper, this sample's treatment or condition label describes: allogeneic hematopoietic cell transplantation with graft depleted of TCRalphabeta T cells and CD19 B cells.

Here the sequenced sample was PBMCs, taken before TCRalphabeta/CD19-depleted stem cell transplant. All receptors come from a boy under two years old with Wiskott-Aldrich syndrome, due to receive a stem cell transplant.

The chain is built from TRBV3-1 and TRBJ1-2, with D perhaps matching TRBD1 (5 bases). CDR1 is LGHDT and CDR2 is YNNKEL in the germline V gene (reference sequence). This CDR3 region has 13 residues. V was clipped by 4 bases and J by 4 bases, with 10 bases between them. Here the CDR3 DNA reads TGTGCCAGCAGCCCAGGGATATCCTATGGCTACACCTTC. This encodes CASSPGISYGYTF.

V and J are TRBV28 and TRBJ2-1; either TRBD1 or TRBD2 may supply D (5 bases each). The CDR3 loop spans 15 amino acids. Trimming removed 1 base from V and 5 bases from J, with 12 bases in between. Per the germline V gene, CDR1 is MDHEN and CDR2 is SYDVKM. CDR3 coding DNA: TGTGCCAGCAGTTTATTTGGGGGACCGAACAATGAGCAGTTCTTC. Translated, it gives CASSLFGGPNNEQFF.

This clonotype was seen more than once but under ten times. The rearrangement uses TRBV5-1 and TRBJ2-5, with 11 nucleotides matching TRBD1. CDR1 and CDR2 from the germline V gene are SGHRS and YFSETQ. This CDR3 comprises 15 residues. V shed 4 bases, J shed 4 bases, and the junction held 6 bases outside the gene matches. CDR3 in amino acids: CASSGGQGGGETQYF. As DNA, the CDR3 is TGCGCCAGCAGCGGGGGACAGGGGGGCGGAGAGACCCAGTACTTC.

The CDR3, as DNA: TGTGCCAGCAGCCTACAGGGGGCAGATGAAAAACTGTTTTTT. It specifies CASSLQGADEKLFF. The chain combines TRBV7-9 with TRBJ1-4; TRBD1 aligns across 9 bases. The germline V gene has CDR1 SEHNR and CDR2 FQNEAQ (reference sequence). Trimming at V came to 5 bases and at J to 6 bases, leaving 4 bases not matched to a gene. This CDR3 contains 14 residues.

This clonotype has a handful of counts. This chain connects TRBV20-1 to TRBJ2-1; 8 bases fit TRBD2. The CDR3 length is 14 residues. The V segment lost 5 bases and the J segment 7 bases; nucleotides outside the gene matches: 10. Germline CDR1 reads DFQATT; CDR2 reads SNEGSKA (reference sequence). CDR3 protein: CSAPRGGDLNEQFF. The CDR3 nucleotides read TGCAGTGCTCCCCGGGGGGGGGATTTGAATGAGCAGTTCTTC.

V usage is TRBV5-1 and J usage is TRBJ2-1; D tentatively reads TRBD1 or TRBD2 (6 bases each). Per germline, CDR1 SGHRS and CDR2 YFSETQ. The CDR3 has 15 residues. V was pared by 4 bases and J by 6 bases, with 17 bases between. The CDR3 DNA is TGCGCCAGCAGCCCACGTGGGGGGCCAGGCAATGAGCAGTTCTTC. This codes for CASSPRGGPGNEQFF.

This clonotype showed up just a few times. The chain couples TRBV11-2 to TRBJ1-5, with TRBD1 matching 8 bases. Germline-derived CDR1 and CDR2 are SGHAT and FQNNGV. The CDR3 consists of 14 residues. The trim removed 4 bases at V and 6 bases at J, leaving 5 bases unmatched. For the CDR3, the DNA is TGTGCCAGCAGCTCTTCAGGGGGCCGTCAGCCCCAGCATTTT. It is translated as CASSSSGGRQPQHF.

The J gene is TRBJ1-2, the V gene TRBV6-1; 8 bases map to TRBD1. Trimming took 2 bases from V and 6 from J; bases not matched to a gene: 5. Germline V gene data show CDR1 as MNHNS and CDR2 as SASEGT. The CDR3 is 14 amino acids. As DNA, the CDR3 is TGTGCCAGCAGTGAACGCAGGGGGCTTGATGGCTACACCTTC. It encodes CASSERRGLDGYTF.

The rearrangement links TRBV10-3 to TRBJ2-3; 9 bases align to TRBD2. The germline gives CDR1 ENHRY, CDR2 SYGVKD. V was pared by 3 bases and J by 4 bases, with 17 bases of the junction left unmatched. The CDR3 length is 19 residues. The CDR3 DNA is TGTGCCATCAGTGATCCGATGGGGTCCAGCGGGAGGCCCCCAGATACGCAGTATTTT. Amino acid sequence: CAISDPMGSSGRPPDTQYF.

The chain links TRBV7-8 to TRBJ2-2; D may be TRBD2 (5 bases). The CDR3 consists of 14 residues. The germline V gene encodes CDR1 SGHVS and CDR2 FQNEAQ. V dropped 5 bases and J dropped 3 bases, with 10 bases sitting between them. For the CDR3, the DNA is TGTGCCAGCAGCCATTGGCGGGACACCGGGGAGCTGTTTTTT. Encoded protein: CASSHWRDTGELFF.

The chain employs TRBV2 and TRBJ2-5; TRBD2 aligns across 14 bases. There are 14 residues in the CDR3. Germline CDR1 and CDR2: SNHLY and FYNNEI. Losses at the gene ends were 7 bases for V and 5 bases for J; bases not matched to a gene: 3. The CDR3 protein is CASIGTSGSETQYF. For the CDR3, the DNA is TGTGCCAGCATCGGGACTAGCGGGAGTGAGACCCAGTACTTC.

The chain links TRBV7-9 to TRBJ2-1, with D uncertain. CDR1 and CDR2 from the germline V gene are SEHNR and FQNEAQ (reference sequence). This CDR3 contains 16 residues. Trimming took 1 base from V and 4 from J, leaving 14 bases between them. The CDR3 loop reads CASSLVGQHNYNEQFF. In DNA, the CDR3 is TGTGCCAGCAGCTTAGTGGGCCAGCACAATTACAATGAGCAGTTCTTC.

This clonotype was observed a few times. This chain connects TRBV29-1 to TRBJ1-2; TRBD1 aligns across 8 bases. Trimming took 7 bases from V and 3 from J; bases not matched to a gene: 4. The germline CDR1 and CDR2 sequences are SQVTM and ANQGSEA. The CDR3 covers 12 residues. The CDR3 bases are TGCAGCGGGTTGACAGGGGACTATGGCTACACCTTC. Translating it yields CSGLTGDYGYTF.

This clonotype has at least ten counts. The chain recombines TRBV5-1 with TRBJ1-2; D is undetermined. V gave up 0 bases and J gave up 5 bases, with 11 bases separating them. CDR3 size: 14 residues. Germline CDR1 is SGHRS and CDR2 is YFSETQ. For the CDR3, the DNA is TGCGCCAGCAGCTTGGACGGTACGGTGTATGGCTACACCTTC. Amino acid sequence: CASSLDGTVYGYTF.

CDR3: CASSFSNRGAMNTEAFF. CDR3 nucleotide sequence: TGTGCCAGCAGTTTTTCCAACAGGGGCGCCATGAACACTGAAGCTTTCTTT. The chain links TRBV12-3 or TRBV12-4 to TRBJ1-1; 7 positions agree with TRBD1. There are 17 residues in the CDR3. With 3 bases clipped from V and 0 bases from J, the junction kept 10 bases outside the gene matches.